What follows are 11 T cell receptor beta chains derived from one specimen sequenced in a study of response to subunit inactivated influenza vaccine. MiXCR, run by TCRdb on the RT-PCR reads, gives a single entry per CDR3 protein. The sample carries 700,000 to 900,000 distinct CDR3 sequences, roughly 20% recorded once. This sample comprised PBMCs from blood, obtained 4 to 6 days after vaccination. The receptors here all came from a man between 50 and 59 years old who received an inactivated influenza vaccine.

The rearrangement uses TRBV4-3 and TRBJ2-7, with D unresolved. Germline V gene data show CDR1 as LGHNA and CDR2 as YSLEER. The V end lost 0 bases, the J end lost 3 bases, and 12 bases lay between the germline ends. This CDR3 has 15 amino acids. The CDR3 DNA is TGCGCCAGCAGCCAAGATAATGTTGCAGGCTACGAGCAGTACTTC. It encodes CASSQDNVAGYEQYF.

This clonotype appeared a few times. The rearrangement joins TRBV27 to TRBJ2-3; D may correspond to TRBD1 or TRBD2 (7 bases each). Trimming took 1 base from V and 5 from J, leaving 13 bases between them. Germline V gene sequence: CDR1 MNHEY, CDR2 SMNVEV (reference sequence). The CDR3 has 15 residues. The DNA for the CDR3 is TGTGCCAGCAGTTTATGGGCAGGGGGGGAAGATACGCAGTATTTT. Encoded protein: CASSLWAGGEDTQYF.

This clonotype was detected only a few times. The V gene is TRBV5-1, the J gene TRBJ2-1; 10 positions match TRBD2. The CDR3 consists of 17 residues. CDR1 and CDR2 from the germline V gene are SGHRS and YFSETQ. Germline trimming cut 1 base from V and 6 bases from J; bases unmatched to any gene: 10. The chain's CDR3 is CASSLNAGLAGANEQFF. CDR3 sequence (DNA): TGCGCCAGCAGCTTGAATGCGGGGCTAGCGGGAGCCAATGAGCAGTTCTTC.

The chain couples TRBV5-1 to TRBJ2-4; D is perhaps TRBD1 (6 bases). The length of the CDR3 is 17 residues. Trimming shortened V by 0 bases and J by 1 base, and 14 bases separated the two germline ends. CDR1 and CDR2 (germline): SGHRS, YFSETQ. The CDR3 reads CASSLAYGGKAKNIQYF. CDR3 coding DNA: TGCGCCAGCAGCTTGGCCTATGGGGGCAAGGCCAAAAACATTCAGTACTTC.

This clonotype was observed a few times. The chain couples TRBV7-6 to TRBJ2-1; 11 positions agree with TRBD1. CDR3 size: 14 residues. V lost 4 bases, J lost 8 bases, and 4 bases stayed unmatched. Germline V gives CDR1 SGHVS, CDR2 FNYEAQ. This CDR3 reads CASSYGQGAYEQFF. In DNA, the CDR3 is TGTGCCAGCAGCTACGGACAGGGGGCCTATGAGCAGTTCTTC.

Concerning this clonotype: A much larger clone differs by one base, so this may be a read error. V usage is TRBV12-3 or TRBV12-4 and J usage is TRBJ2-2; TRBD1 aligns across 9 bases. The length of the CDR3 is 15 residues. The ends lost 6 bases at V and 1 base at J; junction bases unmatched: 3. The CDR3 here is CASRRDRENTGELFF. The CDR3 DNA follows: TGTGCCAGCAGAAGGGACAGGGAGAACACCGGGGAGCTGTTTTTT.

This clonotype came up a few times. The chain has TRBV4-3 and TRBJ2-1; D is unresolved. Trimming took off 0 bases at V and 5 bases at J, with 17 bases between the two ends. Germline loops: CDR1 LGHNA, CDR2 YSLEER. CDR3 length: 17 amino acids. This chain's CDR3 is CASSQDFNTNIHNEQFF. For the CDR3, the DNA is TGCGCCAGCAGCCAAGATTTCAACACGAACATCCACAATGAGCAGTTCTTC.

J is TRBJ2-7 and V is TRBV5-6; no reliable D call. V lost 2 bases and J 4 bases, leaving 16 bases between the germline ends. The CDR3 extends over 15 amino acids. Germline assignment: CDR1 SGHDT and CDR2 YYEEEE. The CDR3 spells CASSFYRRAPYEQYF. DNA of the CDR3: TGTGCCAGCAGCTTTTACCGGAGAGCCCCGTACGAGCAGTACTTC.

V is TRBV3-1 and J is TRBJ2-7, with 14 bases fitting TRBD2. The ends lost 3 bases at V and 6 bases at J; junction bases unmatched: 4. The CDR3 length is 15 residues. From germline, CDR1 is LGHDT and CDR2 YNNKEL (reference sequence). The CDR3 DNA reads TGTGCCAGCAGCCACTGGACTAGCGGGGGGAGCGAGCAGTACTTC. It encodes CASSHWTSGGSEQYF.

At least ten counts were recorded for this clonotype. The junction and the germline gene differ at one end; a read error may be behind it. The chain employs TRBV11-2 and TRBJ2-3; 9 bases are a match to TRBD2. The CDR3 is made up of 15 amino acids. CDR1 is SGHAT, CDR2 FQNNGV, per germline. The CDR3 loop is CASSLVAGGPDTQYF. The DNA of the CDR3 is TGTGCCAGCAGTTTAGTCGCGGGAGGGCCAGATACGCAGTATTTT.

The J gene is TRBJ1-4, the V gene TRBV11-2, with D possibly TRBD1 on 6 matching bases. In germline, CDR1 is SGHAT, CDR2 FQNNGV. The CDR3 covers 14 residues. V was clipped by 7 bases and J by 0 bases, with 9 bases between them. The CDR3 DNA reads TGTGCCAGCACCCGGACAGCAACTAATGAAAAACTGTTTTTT. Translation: CASTRTATNEKLFF.